Below are 11 T cell receptor beta chains sequenced from a single sample in a study of blood T cell repertoires in COVID-19. Method: immunoSEQ multiplex PCR; TCRdb's copy keeps in-frame clones and lacks some. Of 120,000 to 150,000 clones in the sample, about 90% were seen once. Sequencing was performed on peripheral blood. These receptors were obtained from a woman aged 55-75 years with acute or convalescent COVID-19.

In this sample, this clone turned up a few times. The genes are TRBV7-2 and TRBJ2-1, with 12 bases lining up with TRBD1. Trimming cost V 2 bases and J 13 bases; bases outside gene matches: 12. The CDR3 totals 16 residues. The germline V gene encodes CDR1 SGHTA and CDR2 FQGNSA. The CDR3 loop is CASSLFGTGGSTGQFF. The CDR3 coding sequence is TGTGCCAGCAGCTTATTCGGGACAGGGGGCTCAACGGGCCAGTTCTTC.

The rearrangement links TRBV19 to TRBJ1-5; D is possibly TRBD1 (5 bases). Trimming cost V 7 bases and J 4 bases, with 11 bases left between them. The CDR3 extends over 13 amino acids. Germline CDR1 and CDR2: LNHDA and SQIVND (reference sequence). CDR3 bases: TGTGCCAGTATGGGGTCAGGGAATCAGCCCCAGCATTTT. Protein product: CASMGSGNQPQHF.

This sequence joins TRBV11-3 and TRBJ2-7; perhaps TRBD2 as D (6 bases). Germline V CDR1 and CDR2: SGHNT, YENEEA. The V gene lost 1 base and the J gene lost 0 bases, with 10 bases spanning the gap. The CDR3 contains 15 residues. In DNA form, the CDR3 reads TGTGCCAGCAGCTTAGGTGGGGGGAGCTCCTACGAGCAGTACTTC. Amino acid sequence: CASSLGGGSSYEQYF. Drawing the rest from reference TRBV11-3 and TRBJ2-7, the complete variable domain is EAGVVQSPRYKIIEKKQPVAFWCNPISGHNTLYWYLQNLGQGPELLIRYENEEAVDDSQLPKDRFSAERLKGVDSTLKIQPAELGDSAVYLCASSLGGGSSYEQYFGPGTRLTVT.

V and J are TRBV10-3 and TRBJ1-5; possible D gene TRBD1, 6 bases. The V gene's germline CDR1 is ENHRY and CDR2 SYGVKD. This CDR3 region has 13 residues. Trimming removed 7 bases at V and 8 bases at J, with 15 bases between. CDR3 sequence reads: CAINPGPGEPQHF. In DNA form, the CDR3 reads TGTGCCATCAACCCAGGGCCAGGGGAGCCCCAGCATTTT.

The count of this clone is one. V gene TRBV5-4 combines with J gene TRBJ2-7, with 10 positions matching TRBD2. The trim removed 1 base at V and 6 bases at J, leaving 7 bases unmatched. This CDR3 has 15 residues. The V gene's germline CDR1 is SGHNT and CDR2 YYREEE (reference sequence). The CDR3, as DNA: TGTGCCAGCAGCTTGATAACTAGCGGGGAGTCCGAGCAGTACTTC. It encodes CASSLITSGESEQYF.

V is TRBV24-1 and J is TRBJ2-2; TRBD2 is a possible D gene (7 bases). Germline-derived CDR1 and CDR2 are KGHDR and SFDVKD. The V and J ends lost 0 bases and 1 base respectively, with 14 bases between them. The CDR3 has 18 residues. CDR3 residues: CATSDLGGDTLNTGELFF. CDR3 bases: TGTGCCACCAGTGATTTGGGGGGGGACACATTGAACACCGGGGAGCTGTTTTTT.

The chain links TRBV5-1 to TRBJ2-7, with 7 bases aligning to TRBD1. Germline V gives CDR1 SGHRS, CDR2 YFSETQ. Trimming cost V 8 bases and J 3 bases; bases outside gene matches: 11. CDR3 size: 14 residues. The CDR3 nucleotides read TGCGCCAGTCGAACCGGGACAGAGCTCTACGAGCAGTACTTC. Its translation is CASRTGTELYEQYF.

The rearrangement joins TRBV28 to TRBJ2-5; maybe TRBD1 (6 bases). V gave up 7 bases and J gave up 5 bases, with 11 bases separating them. This CDR3 is built from 12 residues. CDR1 is MDHEN and CDR2 is SYDVKM in the germline V gene. CDR3 sequence: CASTDTGETQYF. The CDR3 bases are TGTGCCAGCACCGACACAGGGGAGACCCAGTACTTC.

The chain links TRBV28 to TRBJ1-5, with 10 bases that match TRBD1. The trim removed 2 bases at V and 5 bases at J, leaving 9 bases unmatched. The CDR3 runs to 17 residues. Per the germline V gene, CDR1 is MDHEN and CDR2 is SYDVKM. CDR3 sequence: CASSLGLRGQGYQPQHF. The CDR3 DNA reads TGTGCCAGCAGTTTAGGACTCCGGGGACAGGGGTATCAGCCCCAGCATTTT. The full variable domain, its missing parts supplied by reference TRBV28 and TRBJ1-5, is DVKVTQSSRYLVKRTGEKVFLECVQDMDHENMFWYRQDPGLGLRLIYFSYDVKMKEKGDIPEGYSVSREKKERFSLILESASTNQTSMYLCASSLGLRGQGYQPQHFGDGTRLSIL.

The J gene is TRBJ1-5, the V gene TRBV11-2; 7 bases line up with TRBD1. The CDR3 runs 14 residues. Per germline, CDR1 SGHAT and CDR2 FQNNGV. The V and J ends lost 1 base and 5 bases, in that order; junction bases with no gene match: 2. The CDR3 is CASSLGTGDQPQHF. The CDR3 coding sequence is TGTGCCAGCAGCTTAGGGACAGGTGATCAGCCCCAGCATTTT.

V and J are TRBV7-9 and TRBJ1-1; D is possibly TRBD1 (5 bases). V lost 0 bases and J 6 bases, leaving 14 bases between the germline ends. This CDR3 contains 15 residues. Germline V CDR1 and CDR2: SEHNR, FQNEAQ (reference sequence). CDR3 residues: CASSLATQGYPEAFF. The CDR3 DNA reads TGTGCCAGCAGCTTAGCTACTCAGGGTTATCCTGAAGCTTTCTTT.